Listed below are T cell receptor beta chains from one sample, sequenced in a study of circulating and synovial CD4+ cells in juvenile arthritis. Clones were sequenced by immunoSEQ multiplex PCR, and TCRdb holds only the in-frame ones, with some missing. The table lists about 32,000 clones, around 96% of them singletons. Sequencing was done on a sample of CD4+ T cells from blood. The origin of the receptors is a human donor with juvenile idiopathic arthritis. The CDR3 runs from the conserved cysteine through the conserved F or W. The D gene is left open where the match is weak. Size is omitted from some rows. Given values are once, few, many or a class for expanded clones.

V	D	size	J	CDR3	DNA
TRBV10-3	-	-	TRBJ2-5	CAIRGLEETQYF	TGTGCCATCAGGGGGCTGGAAGAGACCCAGTACTTC
TRBV6-6	TRBD1	-	TRBJ2-3	CASRPTGGGGDTQYF	TGTGCCAGCAGACCCACAGGGGGCGGGGGAGATACGCAGTATTTT
TRBV2	-	once	TRBJ1-1	CASSESGIMNTEAFF	TGTGCCAGCAGTGAGTCAGGGATCATGAACACTGAAGCTTTCTTT
TRBV29-1	-	once	TRBJ1-1	CSVGQKMGTEAFF	TGCAGCGTTGGACAGAAGATGGGGACTGAAGCTTTCTTT
TRBV19	-	-	TRBJ2-5	CASSIGATQYF	TGTGCCAGTAGTATTGGGGCGACCCAGTACTTC
TRBV5-6	-	-	TRBJ2-1	CASSLVGGTEQFF	TGTGCCAGCAGCTTGGTCGGCGGGACTGAGCAGTTCTTC
TRBV5-4	-	-	TRBJ1-4	CASSFSGGSQREKLFF	TGTGCCAGCAGCTTTAGTGGGGGCAGCCAAAGGGAAAAACTGTTTTTT
TRBV6-1	TRBD2	-	TRBJ2-7	CASSERPSGGNEQYF	TGTGCCAGCAGTGAACGTCCTAGCGGAGGCAACGAGCAGTACTTC
TRBV10-3	-	-	TRBJ2-7	CAISESRAGETSEQYF	TGTGCCATCAGTGAGTCGAGGGCAGGGGAAACAAGCGAGCAGTACTTC
TRBV9	-	once	TRBJ1-1	CASSAHRGNTEAFF	TGTGCCAGCAGCGCTCATAGGGGGAACACTGAAGCTTTCTTT
TRBV30	-	-	TRBJ2-6	CAWSVRVLTRTSGANVLTF	TGTGCCTGGAGTGTCCGGGTCCTTACACGGACATCTGGGGCCAACGTCCTGACTTTC
TRBV27	-	-	TRBJ2-5	CASSFYRSETQYF	TGTGCCAGCAGTTTCTACAGGTCAGAGACCCAGTACTTC
TRBV9	-	-	TRBJ2-4	CASSVGQGYGNIQYF	TGTGCCAGCAGCGTAGGCCAGGGGTACGGAAACATTCAGTACTTC
TRBV9	TRBD1	once	TRBJ2-7	CASGPGTGSYEQYF	TGTGCCAGCGGACCCGGGACAGGGTCCTACGAGCAGTACTTC
TRBV18	-	-	TRBJ2-7	CASSPPGWGDRSYEQYF	TGTGCCAGCTCACCACCGGGATGGGGGGATCGGTCCTACGAGCAGTACTTC
TRBV7-2	-	-	TRBJ1-3	CASSFVLPRIGNTIYF	TGTGCCAGCAGCTTCGTCCTTCCGCGGATTGGAAACACCATATATTTT
TRBV10-3	TRBD2	-	TRBJ2-1	CAISATSGNYNEQFF	TGTGCCATCAGCGCGACTAGCGGAAACTACAATGAGCAGTTCTTC
TRBV9	-	-	TRBJ2-5	CASSTQIARDGETQYF	TGTGCCAGCAGCACTCAAATCGCACGGGATGGGGAGACCCAGTACTTC
TRBV7-9	-	-	TRBJ2-6	CASSLGLPGGANVLTF	TGTGCCAGCAGCTTAGGTCTCCCAGGTGGGGCCAACGTCCTGACTTTC
TRBV29-1	-	-	TRBJ2-5	CSVGEAQETQYF	TGCAGCGTTGGAGAAGCCCAAGAGACCCAGTACTTC
TRBV5-4	-	-	TRBJ2-5	CASSSVGREAETQYF	TGTGCCAGCAGCTCGGTGGGCAGGGAGGCAGAGACCCAGTACTTC
TRBV7-3	TRBD2	-	TRBJ2-1	CASSLGTSGMGYNEQFF	TGTGCCAGCAGCCTAGGGACTAGCGGGATGGGGTACAATGAGCAGTTCTTC
TRBV6-5	TRBD2	-	TRBJ2-4	CASSYGGGGKNIQYF	TGTGCCAGCAGTTACGGGGGGGGTGGCAAAAACATTCAGTACTTC
TRBV7-3	TRBD1	-	TRBJ2-5	CASSLALQGYQETQYF	TGTGCCAGCAGCTTAGCCCTACAGGGGTACCAAGAGACCCAGTACTTC
TRBV10-3	TRBD1	-	TRBJ1-5	CAISESPDRANQPQHF	TGTGCCATCAGTGAATCCCCCGACAGGGCCAATCAGCCCCAGCATTTT
TRBV23-1	TRBD2	-	TRBJ2-1	CASTGLAGDRKFF	TGCGCCAGCACAGGACTAGCGGGAGATAGGAAGTTCTTC
TRBV7-2	-	-	TRBJ2-5	CASSLNNDEVWMGTQYF	TGTGCCAGCAGCTTAAATAATGACGAGGTCTGGATGGGGACCCAGTACTTC
TRBV7-2	TRBD1	once	TRBJ1-2	CASSPNQGGYGYTF	TGTGCCAGCAGTCCTAACCAGGGGGGATATGGCTACACCTTC
TRBV10-2	-	few	TRBJ2-7	CASSESGVSSYEQYF	TGCGCCAGCAGTGAGAGCGGCGTGAGCTCCTACGAGCAGTACTTC
TRBV28	TRBD1	-	TRBJ2-1	CASTPFRGQVHEQFF	TGTGCCAGCACTCCCTTTAGGGGACAGGTCCATGAGCAGTTCTTC
TRBV19	-	-	TRBJ1-3	CASIRTESGNTIYF	TGTGCCAGTATTCGGACTGAGTCTGGAAACACCATATATTTT
TRBV13	-	-	TRBJ2-3	CASSSDQGRATDTQYF	TGTGCCAGCAGCTCGGATCAGGGGAGGGCGACGGATACGCAGTATTTT
TRBV19	-	-	TRBJ1-1	CASSIGPGGNTEAFF	TGTGCCAGTAGTATAGGTCCGGGGGGGAACACTGAAGCTTTCTTT
TRBV7-2	TRBD1	-	TRBJ2-7	CASSSWTGNEQYF	TGTGCCAGCAGCTCATGGACAGGGAACGAGCAGTACTTC
TRBV7-9	TRBD1	-	TRBJ2-1	CASSRRTGLENEQFF	TGTGCCAGCAGCCGCCGGACAGGGTTAGAGAATGAGCAGTTCTTC
TRBV10-1	-	-	TRBJ1-5	CASSESTRDQPQHF	TGCGCCAGCAGTGAGTCGACTCGGGATCAGCCCCAGCATTTT
TRBV7-6	TRBD2	-	TRBJ2-2	CASSLDSSGSGSTGELFF	TGTGCCAGCAGCTTAGATTCTAGCGGGAGCGGTAGCACCGGGGAGCTGTTTTTT
TRBV14	-	-	TRBJ1-2	CASSQDQVLNYGYTF	TGTGCCAGCAGCCAAGATCAGGTCCTTAACTATGGCTACACCTTC
TRBV13	TRBD2	-	TRBJ2-3	CASSTTSGTDTQYF	TGTGCCAGCAGCACGACTAGCGGGACAGATACGCAGTATTTT
TRBV12-5	TRBD1	-	TRBJ1-4	CASGLAQGESIEKLFF	TGTGCTAGTGGTTTGGCTCAGGGGGAATCGATTGAAAAACTGTTTTTT
TRBV7-3	TRBD2	-	TRBJ2-1	CASSLISGTSRNEQFF	TGTGCCAGCAGCTTAATTTCCGGGACTAGCAGGAATGAGCAGTTCTTC
TRBV7-9	-	-	TRBJ2-1	CASSRSGAYNEQFF	TGTGCCAGCAGCCGATCCGGGGCCTACAATGAGCAGTTCTTC
TRBV28	-	-	TRBJ1-3	CASTDSSGNTIYF	TGTGCCAGCACGGACAGCTCTGGAAACACCATATATTTT
TRBV5-1	TRBD1	-	TRBJ1-1	CASSLGRGRDTEAFF	TGCGCCAGCAGCTTGGGTAGGGGGCGGGACACTGAAGCTTTCTTT
TRBV5-1	TRBD1	-	TRBJ2-7	CASKPQTGTYEQYF	TGCGCCAGCAAGCCCCAGACAGGGACCTACGAGCAGTACTTC
TRBV12-5	TRBD2	-	TRBJ2-2	CASGLVQYGAGGSTGELFF	TGTGCTAGTGGTTTGGTACAGTATGGAGCGGGGGGTTCCACCGGGGAGCTGTTTTTT
TRBV14	TRBD1	-	TRBJ1-6	CASSLRQGASNSPLHF	TGTGCCAGCAGCCTTAGACAGGGGGCAAGTAATTCACCCCTCCACTTT
TRBV19	-	-	TRBJ2-1	CASSFSRFNEQFF	TGTGCCAGTAGTTTTTCCAGATTTAATGAGCAGTTCTTC
TRBV30	TRBD1	-	TRBJ1-2	CAWSADDRANYGYTF	TGTGCCTGGAGTGCCGACGACAGGGCTAACTATGGCTACACCTTC
TRBV4-3	TRBD1	-	TRBJ1-5	CASSHEQGDQPQHF	TGCGCCAGCAGCCATGAACAGGGGGATCAGCCCCAGCATTTT
TRBV5-4	-	-	TRBJ1-1	CASSFTANTEAFF	TGTGCCAGCAGCTTTACAGCGAACACTGAAGCTTTCTTT
TRBV7-2	TRBD1	-	TRBJ2-5	CASSLAGQGRETQYF	TGTGCCAGCAGCCTCGCGGGACAGGGACGGGAGACCCAGTACTTC